These 16 T cell receptor beta chains were all obtained from the same sample, sequenced in a study of blood T cells in healthy people across ages. Together with a sample-barcoded 5' primer, a J-beta primer mix was included in a second PCR lasting roughly 6 to 12 cycles. TCRdb processed the 5' RACE reads anew with MiXCR; each CDR3 protein has one entry. The table includes roughly 700,000 distinct CDR3 sequences, approximately 25% detected once. These same data were also listed under a study on T cells of mothers and their children.

Sequencing used blood. These receptors were obtained from a boy aged 5 to 17 in good health.

V usage is TRBV6-6 and J usage is TRBJ2-3; 13 nucleotides match TRBD2. CDR1 is MNHNY and CDR2 is SVGAGI in the germline V gene (reference sequence). V was clipped by 5 bases and J by 3 bases; unmatched bases: 5. The CDR3 runs 16 residues. The chain's CDR3 is CASSPGTSGMTDTQYF. The CDR3 nucleotides are TGTGCCAGCAGTCCCGGGACTAGCGGGATGACAGATACGCAGTATTTT.

This clonotype has only a few counts. The V call is TRBV12-3 or TRBV12-4, the J call TRBJ2-3, with D possibly being TRBD1 (7 bases). V gave up 7 bases and J gave up 2 bases, with 13 bases separating them. This CDR3 is built from 14 residues. The CDR3 DNA reads as TGTGCCAGCACCCAGGGGGGTCCCACAGATACGCAGTATTTT. As protein: CASTQGGPTDTQYF.

The rearrangement joins TRBV20-1 to TRBJ2-3; no clear D. The CDR3 contains 11 residues. Trimming removed 5 bases from V and 5 bases from J, with 8 bases in between. CDR1 and CDR2 from the germline V gene are DFQATT and SNEGSKA (reference sequence). The CDR3 nucleotides are TGCAGTGCTGGGGTCCAAGATACGCAGTATTTT. Encoded protein: CSAGVQDTQYF.

This sequence joins TRBV5-1 and TRBJ2-7; D gene unclear. CDR3 length: 12 amino acids. CDR1 is SGHRS and CDR2 is YFSETQ in the germline V gene. V was cut by 3 bases and J by 6 bases, with 10 bases left in between. CDR3 bases: TGCGCCAGCAGCTATGGTAGTACCGAGCAGTACTTC. Protein sequence: CASSYGSTEQYF.

This chain connects TRBV27 to TRBJ1-6, with 9 bases matching TRBD1. V dropped 8 bases and J dropped 7; count of bases not matched to a gene: 3. The CDR3 length is 13 residues. The germline gives CDR1 MNHEY, CDR2 SMNVEV (reference sequence). CDR3 DNA sequence: TGTGCCAGCGCCGGACAGGGGAATTCACCCCTCCACTTT. Residues: CASAGQGNSPLHF.

This clonotype was recorded a few times. V is TRBV28 and J is TRBJ2-7; D is unresolved. Trimming took off 5 bases at V and 2 bases at J, with 13 bases between the two ends. The CDR3 totals 14 residues. CDR1 is MDHEN, CDR2 SYDVKM, per germline. CDR3: CASSIPLGPYEQYF. For the CDR3, the DNA is TGTGCCAGCAGTATCCCTTTGGGTCCCTACGAGCAGTACTTC. Full variable domain (rest looked up from reference TRBV28 and TRBJ2-7): DVKVTQSSRYLVKRTGEKVFLECVQDMDHENMFWYRQDPGLGLRLIYFSYDVKMKEKGDIPEGYSVSREKKERFSLILESASTNQTSMYLCASSIPLGPYEQYFGPGTRLTVT.

This clonotype has more than one count but fewer than ten. The V and J genes are TRBV12-3 or TRBV12-4 and TRBJ1-4; perhaps TRBD1 as D (5 bases). The CDR3 spans 14 residues. Trimming took off 3 bases at V and 8 bases at J, with 13 bases between the two ends. Here the CDR3 reads CASSFLQGGEKLFF. CDR3 in DNA: TGTGCCAGCAGTTTTCTGCAGGGAGGGGAAAAACTGTTTTTT.

The sample holds a few counts of this clonotype. The chain carries TRBV20-1 and TRBJ2-1; 10 bases match TRBD2. The V gene's germline CDR1 is DFQATT and CDR2 SNEGSKA (reference sequence). V shed 3 bases and J 5 bases; nucleotides not matched to a gene: 7. This CDR3 has 15 amino acids. As DNA, the CDR3 is TGCAGTGCTAGGAGGGGGGGACTAGCGCACAATGAGCAGTTCTTC. This translates into CSARRGGLAHNEQFF.

The chain uses TRBV28 and TRBJ2-6; D is undetermined. Germline V lookup: CDR1 MDHEN, CDR2 SYDVKM. CDR3 size: 15 residues. V was clipped by 7 bases and J by 0 bases, with 10 bases between them. The CDR3 coding sequence is TGTGCCAGCATGGAGCCCAGCTCTGGGGCCAACGTCCTGACTTTC. It encodes CASMEPSSGANVLTF.

The rearrangement links TRBV5-5 to TRBJ1-2, with D possibly TRBD1 on 6 matching bases. CDR3 size: 14 residues. CDR1 is SGHKS, CDR2 YYEKEE, per germline (reference sequence). V lost 4 bases and J lost 3, with 13 bases in between. The CDR3 sequence: CASSITGFDYGYTF. CDR3 bases: TGTGCCAGCAGCATAACAGGGTTCGACTATGGCTACACCTTC. Together with reference TRBV5-5 and TRBJ1-2, the CDR3 gives the full variable domain: DAGVTQSPTHLIKTRGQQVTLRCSPISGHKSVSWYQQVLGQGPQFIFQYYEKEERGRGNFPDRFSARQFPNYSSELNVNALLLGDSALYLCASSITGFDYGYTFGSGTRLTVV.

This clonotype was seen repeatedly, ten times or more. The V and J genes are TRBV7-2 and TRBJ1-5; no clear D gene. Germline V gene sequence: CDR1 SGHTA, CDR2 FQGNSA. Trimming stripped 1 base from V and 0 bases from J, with 7 bases between. This CDR3 has 15 residues. The CDR3 nucleotides are TGTGCCAGCAGCTTAGGGCCGTATAGCAATCAGCCCCAGCATTTT. This gives the protein CASSLGPYSNQPQHF.

The chain recombines TRBV29-1 with TRBJ2-5, with TRBD2 as a possible D gene (6 bases). The end of the DNA is better explained by TRBJ2-1, so the J call may be wrong. CDR3 length: 15 amino acids. The germline V gene encodes CDR1 SQVTM and CDR2 ANQGSEA. This CDR3 reads CSVDYGGLRYNEQFF. CDR3 bases: TGCAGCGTGGACTACGGGGGACTGAGATACAATGAGCAGTTCTTC.

J is TRBJ2-1 and V is TRBV20-1; TRBD2 might be the D (5 bases). The ends were cut back, 1 base at V and 9 bases at J, with 13 bases in the middle. CDR1 and CDR2 (germline): DFQATT, SNEGSKA (reference sequence). The CDR3 loop spans 13 amino acids. CDR3 DNA sequence: TGCAGTGCTAGAGCAGCCCCCCGGGGTGAGCAGTTCTTC. As protein: CSARAAPRGEQFF.

This clonotype showed up just a few times. The chain joins TRBV4-2 to TRBJ2-3, with D unclear. V lost 1 base and J lost 4, with 6 bases in between. The CDR3 is made up of 13 amino acids. Germline V gene data show CDR1 as LGHNA and CDR2 as YNFKEQ. DNA for the CDR3: TGTGCCAGCAGCCAAGCAACTTCAGATACGCAGTATTTT. Its protein product is CASSQATSDTQYF.

This chain connects TRBV25-1 to TRBJ2-5, with D possibly matching TRBD1 (6 bases). CDR3 length: 16 residues. The V end was cut by 6 bases, the J end by 1 base, with 18 bases between. The germline CDR1 and CDR2 sequences are MGHDK and SYGVNS. The CDR3 loop reads CASSMGVRGTQETQYF. The CDR3, as DNA: TGTGCCAGCAGCATGGGGGTGAGGGGGACCCAAGAGACCCAGTACTTC.

This chain links TRBV5-5 with TRBJ2-5; D possibly matches TRBD1 or TRBD2 (7 bases each). The CDR3 loop spans 17 amino acids. The V end lost 4 bases, the J end lost 0 bases, and 19 bases lay between the germline ends. Germline-derived CDR1 and CDR2 are SGHKS and YYEKEE (reference sequence). For the CDR3, the DNA is TGTGCCAGCAGCCAGCTTCCGGGGGGACAGTACCAAGAGACCCAGTACTTC. Protein sequence: CASSQLPGGQYQETQYF.